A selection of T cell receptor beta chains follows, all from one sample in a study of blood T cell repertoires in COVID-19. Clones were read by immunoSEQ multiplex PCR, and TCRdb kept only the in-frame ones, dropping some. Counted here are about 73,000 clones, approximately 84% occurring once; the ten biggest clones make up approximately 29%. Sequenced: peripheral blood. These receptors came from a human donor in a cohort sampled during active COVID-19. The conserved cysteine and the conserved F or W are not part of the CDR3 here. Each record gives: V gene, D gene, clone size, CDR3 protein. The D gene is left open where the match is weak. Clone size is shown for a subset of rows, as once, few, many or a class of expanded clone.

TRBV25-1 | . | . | ASSLTRGGNTIY
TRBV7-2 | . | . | ASSPRGGRNTEAF
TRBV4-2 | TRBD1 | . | ASSQARQGNRY
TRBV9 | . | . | ASSGMLAEQF
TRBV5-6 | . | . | ASSFTGARGLEQY
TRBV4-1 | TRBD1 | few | ASSETGTGNTIY
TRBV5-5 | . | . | ASSFLRVNTGELF
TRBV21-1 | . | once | ASSLPMDRGPVYNSPLH
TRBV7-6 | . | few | ASSLTTPPGEQY
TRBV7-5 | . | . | VRSLPGGYT
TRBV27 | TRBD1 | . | ASRPGTAREAF
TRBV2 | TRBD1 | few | ASRGGQGNYGYT
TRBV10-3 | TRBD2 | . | AISPTSGYEQY
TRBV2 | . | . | ASSEGQSNSPLH
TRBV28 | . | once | ASNAGSYEQY
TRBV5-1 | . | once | ASSLSGQPGNTIY
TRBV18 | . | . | ASSPLGGFGNTIY
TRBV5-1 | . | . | ASRKQGSYGYT
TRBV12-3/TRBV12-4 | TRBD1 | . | ASRQRQGQPQH
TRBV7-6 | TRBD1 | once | ASSVTGGTLQY
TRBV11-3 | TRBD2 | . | ASSPPPRGVTGELF
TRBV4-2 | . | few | ASSPSGTNTEAF
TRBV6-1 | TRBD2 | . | ASSERGGVSTDTQY
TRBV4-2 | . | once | ASSQDLVGAQGLAF
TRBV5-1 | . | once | ASSLAGADTQY
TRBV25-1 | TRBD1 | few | ASSETGVGQPQH
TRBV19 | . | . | ASSIDSQGRRTEAF
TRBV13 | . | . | ASSLGGAGNTGELF
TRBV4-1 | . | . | ASSQDPGGGYT
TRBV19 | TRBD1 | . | ASSVTGGFTDTQY
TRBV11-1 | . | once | ASSFGADGNSPLH
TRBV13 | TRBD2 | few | ASSFPSGGAEETQY
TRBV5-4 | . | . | ASTLQGLGNYGYT
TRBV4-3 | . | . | ASSQDLRTEAF